What follows is one T cell receptor beta chain and its context. Its antigen is currently unknown. This specimen comes from a study of vaccination effects on CD4 cells after COVID-19. Sequencing in the ViraFEST assay came after antigen-specific CD4+ T cells had been expanded with viral peptide pools, which were used to stimulate PBMC. Isolating CD4+ T cells followed more than 9 days of culture. From March to December 2020, the person had a SARS-CoV-2 infection that was confirmed by PCR. V gave up 1 base and J gave up 0 bases, with 16 bases separating them. This CDR3 is 18 amino acids long. Germline CDR1 reads SGHNT; CDR2 reads YENEEA. Method: immunoSEQ multiplex PCR; TCRdb's copy keeps in-frame clones and lacks some. In the table there are 55,000 or so clones, around three quarters of which are singletons.

This receptor was taken from a human donor who had a prior SARS-CoV-2 infection. This sample comprised CD4+ T cells from PBMCs cultured with HIV peptides, obtained before COVID-19 vaccination. Subset noted: HIV-1 Nef peptide pool negative control/reference culture. The chain employs TRBV11-3 and TRBJ2-1, with D maybe TRBD2 (6 bases). The CDR3 reads CASSLGTTSMSSYNEQFF. DNA for the CDR3: TGTGCCAGCAGCTTAGGTACTACTAGCATGAGCTCCTACAATGAGCAGTTCTTC.